This T cell receptor (beta chain) is drawn from a study of CD8 T cells in Susac syndrome (dated by TCRdb to the late 2010s). In the study overall: Among the Susac syndrome patients who were sequenced, clinically active disease was present in 5 or 6 and clinical remission was observed in eight. At the time of blood withdrawal, Susac syndrome patients were either therapy-naive, taking corticosteroids (with some also receiving IVIg), or on IVIg alone. The study used repertoire sequencing to test whether antigen drove CD8+ T cell activation and differentiation in Susac syndrome.

RNA was extracted using the RNeasy kit, and about 0.5 to 1 ug of the RNA was reverse transcribed with random hexamers. The immunoSEQ multiplex PCR assay, which covers 54 Vbeta and 13 Jbeta segments, was used to amplify TCR beta CDR3 regions. To correct PCR amplification bias, a synthetic template baseline was used for both primer optimization and computational correction. As for how the authors treated the data: Reads were assigned to V, D and J genes according to IMGT and analyzed in immunoSEQ Analyzer, with only productive sequences retained. Clonality was calculated as one minus the Shannon entropy normalized by log2 of the number of productive unique sequences. Public and private clones were assessed among the 100 most prevalent clones of each patient and control. A clone was defined as Susac-specific if it was absent from the healthy and MS cohorts, from roughly 990 published viral clones and from other ImmuneACCESS disease sequences. The public reads were run again by TCRdb, first through fastp at Q25 and then through MiXCR, and only productive beta chains were kept. Every CDR3 protein is listed once, alongside the most common genes and DNA of its rows. What appears here as the V and J calls and clone size reflects TCRdb's work, not the paper's. The sample profile shows under 200,000 distinct CDR3 sequences; roughly 95% of them were found once. The ten biggest clones cover approximately 0.12% of the sample.

The CDR3 runs 10 amino acids, cysteine and phenylalanine included. Solely the CDR3 DNA is kept, with 30 bases framed from the first base. Compared with germline, V lacks 7 bases and J lacks 10 bases; bases without a gene match: 6. For CDR1 and CDR2, the germline V gene lists SQVTM and ANQGSEA. Peripheral blood CD8+ and CD4+ T cells from healthy donors, Susac syndrome patients and multiple sclerosis patients were profiled by high-throughput TCR beta sequencing. Recently defined diagnostic criteria for definite or probable disease were met by the Susac syndrome patients. Bulk CD8+ and CD4+ T cells were purified by magnetic negative isolation, while CD8+ TEMRA cells were enriched using FACS. Blood was drawn into EDTA tubes, processed within 24 hours, and PBMCs were isolated by density gradient centrifugation. PBMCs destined for TCR sequencing were cryopreserved in liquid nitrogen and later thawed in a 37 °C water bath. A purity of at least 90% was achieved for sorted or isolated CD4+, CD8+ and CD8+ TEMRA cells.

In regard to this clonotype: This receptor's antigen is unknown. It has no much larger one-base neighbor in the sample; base qualities were not kept.

The full study reports these points: In patients with Susac syndrome, the CD4+ T cell repertoire showed no detectable clonal expansion. The study acknowledged that relatively few individuals were included in the TCR sequencing and HLA analysis.

The chain couples TRBV29-1 to TRBJ1-1, and TRBD1 matches 7 of the central bases. The specimen was CD4+ T cells from PBMCs. This sequence was found in a human donor with Susac syndrome. The base sequence is TGCAGCGCGACAGGGAACACAGCTTTCTTT. Its product reads: CSATGNTAFF. When the CDR3 is completed using the reference TRBV29-1 and TRBJ1-1 genes on either side, the full variable domain is SAVISQKPSRDICQRGTSLTIQCQVDSQVTMMFWYRQQPGQSLTLIATANQGSEATYESGFVIDKFPISRPNLTFSTLTVSNMSPEDSSIYLCSATGNTAFFGQGTRLTVV.